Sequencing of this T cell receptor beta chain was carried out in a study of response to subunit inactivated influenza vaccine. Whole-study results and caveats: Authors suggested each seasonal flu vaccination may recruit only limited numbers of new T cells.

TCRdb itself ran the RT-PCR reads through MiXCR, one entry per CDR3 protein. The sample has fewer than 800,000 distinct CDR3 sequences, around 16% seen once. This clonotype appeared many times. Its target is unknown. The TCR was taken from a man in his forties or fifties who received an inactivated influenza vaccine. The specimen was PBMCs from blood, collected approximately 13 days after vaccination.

The CDR3 region has the DNA TGTGCCAGCAGTTACTTCGGTTACGAGCAGTACTTC. Amino acids: CASSYFGYEQYF. The V and J genes are TRBV6-2 or TRBV6-3 and TRBJ2-7; the D is unclear. This CDR3 has 12 amino acids. CDR1 and CDR2 (germline): MNHEY, SVGEGT. V lost 1 base and J 4 bases, leaving 5 bases between the germline ends.